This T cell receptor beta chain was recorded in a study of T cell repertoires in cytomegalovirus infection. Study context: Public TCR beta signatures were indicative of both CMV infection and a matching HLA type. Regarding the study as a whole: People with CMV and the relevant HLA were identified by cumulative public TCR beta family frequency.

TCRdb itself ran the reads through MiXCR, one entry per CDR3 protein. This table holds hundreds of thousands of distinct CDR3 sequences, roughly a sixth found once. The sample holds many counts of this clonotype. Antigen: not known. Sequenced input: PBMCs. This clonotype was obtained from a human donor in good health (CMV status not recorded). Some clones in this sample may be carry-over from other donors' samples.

DNA for the CDR3: TGTGCCATCAGCCGGGACGCCGGAGATTCACCCCTCCACTTT. Its translation is CAISRDAGDSPLHF. The V gene is TRBV10-3, the J gene TRBJ1-6, with D possibly matching TRBD1 (5 bases). There are 14 residues in the CDR3. Trimming removed 6 bases at V and 8 bases at J, with 14 bases between. Looked up from germline, CDR1 is ENHRY and CDR2 is SYGVKD.